The 28 T cell receptor beta chains presented below share a single source sample, sequenced in a study of T cells in Graves' hyperthyroidism and ophthalmopathy. Amplification yielded TCR beta CDR3 regions, with RNA transcripts as the source. First-round RT-PCR targeting the TCR CDR3 was performed with the HTBI primer set. From the multiplex PCR reads, TCRdb called clonotypes with MiXCR, one entry per CDR3 protein. This sample has 45,000 or so distinct CDR3 sequences, with 45% to 50% found just once. The sequenced sample consisted of peripheral blood or thyroid tissue (not recorded which). These receptors all come from a woman between 45 and 65 years old with Graves' hyperthyroidism.

Many counts were recorded for this clonotype. The chain couples TRBV28 to TRBJ2-5; D might be TRBD2 (6 bases). Germline V gene lookup returns CDR1 MDHEN and CDR2 SYDVKM. V lost 3 bases and J lost 1, with 15 bases in between. This CDR3 is 16 amino acids long. CDR3 residues: CASSLFSGAAQETQYF. The CDR3 bases are TGTGCCAGCAGTTTGTTCTCGGGAGCTGCCCAAGAGACCCAGTACTTC.

This clonotype has more than one count but fewer than ten. The chain uses TRBV6-1 and TRBJ1-2, with 9 nucleotides matching TRBD1. Germline lookup yields CDR1 MNHNS and CDR2 SASEGT. The CDR3 consists of 13 residues. The trim removed 4 bases at V and 4 bases at J, leaving 1 base unmatched. The CDR3 spells CASSGQGGYGYTF. The CDR3, as DNA: TGTGCCAGCAGTGGACAGGGGGGCTATGGCTACACCTTC.

This clonotype was seen at least ten times. The chain combines TRBV7-2 with TRBJ2-2; 12 positions agree with TRBD2. This CDR3 comprises 15 residues. Germline lookup yields CDR1 SGHTA and CDR2 FQGNSA. J was trimmed by 6 bases and V by 2 bases; bases with no gene match: 1. CDR3 bases: TGTGCCAGCAGCTTAAGACTAGCGGGAGCCGGGGAGCTGTTTTTT. Protein sequence: CASSLRLAGAGELFF.

At least ten counts were recorded for this clonotype. CDR3 amino acids: CSASVGAYEQYF. For the CDR3, the DNA is TGCAGTGCTAGTGTCGGAGCCTACGAGCAGTACTTC. The chain couples TRBV20-1 to TRBJ2-7; D remains ambiguous. The CDR3 length is 12 residues. From germline, CDR1 is DFQATT and CDR2 SNEGSKA (reference sequence). V shed 3 bases and J shed 2 bases, with 8 bases lying between them.

This chain joins TRBV2 and TRBJ2-7; 10 nucleotides match TRBD2. Germline CDR1 is SNHLY and CDR2 is FYNNEI. V dropped 6 bases and J dropped 5; count of bases not matched to a gene: 13. The length of the CDR3 is 16 residues. This chain's CDR3 is CASSQLGLAGVHEQYF. The DNA of the CDR3 is TGTGCCAGCAGCCAACTGGGGCTAGCGGGAGTTCACGAGCAGTACTTC.

A few counts support this clonotype. V gene TRBV30 combines with J gene TRBJ1-5; D ambiguous. CDR3 size: 13 residues. CDR1 is GTSNPN, CDR2 SVGIG, per germline (reference sequence). V shed 2 bases and J shed 0 bases, with 5 bases lying between them. CDR3 protein: CAWSRDSNQPQHF. The CDR3 bases are TGTGCCTGGAGTCGTGATAGCAATCAGCCCCAGCATTTT.

This clonotype was counted many times. DNA of the CDR3: TGTGCCAGCAGCGTAGTTCCTAGCGGGAGTTTGGATACGCAGTATTTT. Its translation is CASSVVPSGSLDTQYF. The rearrangement joins TRBV9 to TRBJ2-3; 10 bases agree with TRBD2. Trimming took 0 bases from V and 6 from J; bases not matched to a gene: 7. The CDR3 is 16 residues long. CDR1 is SGDLS, CDR2 YYNGEE, per germline.

This clonotype came up many times. The rearrangement uses TRBV5-8 and TRBJ2-3, with TRBD2 matching 13 bases. CDR1 is SGHTS and CDR2 is YDEGEE in the germline V gene. V lost 4 bases to trimming and J lost 6 bases; unmatched junction nucleotides: 11. The CDR3 spans 17 residues. In nucleotides, the CDR3 is TGTGCCAGCAGCCCCCGCGGACTAGCGGGAGCCGCGGATACGCAGTATTTT. This gives the protein CASSPRGLAGAADTQYF.

The chain recombines TRBV2 with TRBJ1-5, with a weak D call TRBD1 (6 bases). V lost 6 bases and J lost 6, with 24 bases in between. CDR1 and CDR2 (germline): SNHLY, FYNNEI. CDR3 length equals 17 residues. CDR3 coding DNA: TGTGCCAGCAGGCAGCCCCCGGGGCAGGGGAGTGCTCAGCCCCAGCATTTT. Translated, it gives CASRQPPGQGSAQPQHF. Together with reference TRBV2 and TRBJ1-5, the CDR3 gives the full variable domain: EPEVTQTPSHQVTQMGQEVILRCVPISNHLYFYWYRQILGQKVEFLVSFYNNEISEKSEIFDDQFSVERPDGSNFTLKIRSTKLEDSAMYFCASRQPPGQGSAQPQHFGDGTRLSIL.

On this clonotype itself: At one boundary the junction diverges from the germline segment, which might be a read error. The CDR3 is CASSYSGQLVSYNEQLF. The CDR3 DNA is TGTGCCAGCAGTTACTCAGGCCAACTCGTCTCCTACAATGAGCAGCTCTTC. The chain joins TRBV6-5 to TRBJ2-1; D uncertain. The CDR3 extends over 17 amino acids. Germline V gives CDR1 MNHEY, CDR2 SVGAGI.

This clonotype was observed at least ten times. The DNA of the CDR3 is TGCGCCAGCAGCCAGCTGGAAGAATACGAGCAGTACTTC. Translated, it gives CASSQLEEYEQYF. The chain uses TRBV4-1 and TRBJ2-7; D unclear. V lost 3 bases, J lost 4 bases, and 10 bases lay in between. This CDR3 is built from 13 residues. The germline gives CDR1 MGHRA, CDR2 YSYEKL.

Comment on this clonotype: In this CDR3 the conserved last residue, phenylalanine or tryptophan, is missing, so a read error is likely. Because the CDR3's place on the DNA is in doubt, the DNA is left out and the CDR3 is given as listed by TCRdb. The V and J genes are TRBV29-1 and TRBJ2-6; the table names TRBD1, a call not compared with the DNA. CDR1 SQVTM and CDR2 ANQGSEA come from the germline V gene. The CDR3 has 8 residues if both end residues are counted. The CDR3 reads CSVAGQNY.

Comment on this clonotype: Relative to the germline gene, one junction end is altered; a read error may explain this. The chain links TRBV7-2 to TRBJ2-6, with a weak D call TRBD1 (5 bases). CDR3 length: 13 amino acids. Germline CDR1 reads SGHTA; CDR2 reads FQGNSA. CDR3 coding DNA: TGTGCCAGCAGCTTAGGACAGAGGAACACTGAAGCTTTC. Its translation is CASSLGQRNTEAF.

This clonotype was counted at least ten times. The J gene is TRBJ2-5, the V gene TRBV4-2; D not certain. The CDR3 extends over 14 amino acids. CDR1 and CDR2 from the germline V gene are LGHNA and YNFKEQ. V was pared by 2 bases and J by 5 bases, with 12 bases between. In nucleotides, the CDR3 is TGTGCCAGCAGCCAATCTCCCCCGCCGGAGACCCAGTACTTC. Its translation is CASSQSPPPETQYF.

The V call is TRBV20-1, the J call TRBJ2-7, with 8 positions matching TRBD1. The CDR3 is 14 residues long. The J segment lost 3 bases and the V segment lost 4 bases, leaving 8 bases of the junction unmatched. Germline lookup yields CDR1 DFQATT and CDR2 SNEGSKA (reference sequence). The CDR3 DNA sequence: TGCAGTGCTATCGACAGGGGAACTATCTACGAGCAGTACTTC. Its protein is CSAIDRGTIYEQYF.

This chain joins TRBV29-1 and TRBJ1-2, with D tentatively TRBD1 (5 bases). V was clipped by 7 bases and J by 4 bases, with 19 bases between them. The CDR3 is 14 residues long. Germline-derived CDR1 and CDR2 are SQVTM and ANQGSEA. CDR3 sequence (DNA): TGCAGCGGAGAGAGGGTGGGGGATGGCTATGGCTACACCTTC. Amino acid sequence: CSGERVGDGYGYTF.

Comments on this clonotype: A read error is likely, as this CDR3 ends without the conserved phenylalanine or tryptophan. V and J are TRBV12-3 or TRBV12-4 and TRBJ1-4; 7 bases are a match to TRBD1. J lost 8 bases, V lost 6 bases, and 6 bases had no gene match. CDR3 length: 13 amino acids. CDR3 in amino acids: CASSLDREEKLFS. The CDR3 DNA sequence: TGTGCCAGCAGCCTCGACAGGGAGGAAAAACTGTTTTCT.

Many counts were recorded for this clonotype. The chain carries TRBV6-2 or TRBV6-3 and TRBJ1-1, with TRBD1 as a possible D gene (6 bases). CDR1 is MNHEY and CDR2 is SVGEGT in the germline V gene. With 7 bases removed from V and 6 bases from J, the gap between germline ends came to 9 bases. There are 11 residues in the CDR3. CDR3 loop: CASNRGAEAFF. The CDR3 bases are TGTGCCAGCAATAGGGGGGCTGAAGCTTTCTTT.

This clonotype has just one count. This may be a read error, as it is one base from a much larger clone. It is likely a read error, because the conserved phenylalanine at the end of the CDR3 is missing. The J gene is TRBJ2-2, the V gene TRBV29-1; either TRBD1 or TRBD2 may fit D (7 bases each). Trimming cost V 1 base and J 9 bases, with 18 bases left between them. Per the germline V gene, CDR1 is SQVTM and CDR2 is ANQGSEA. The CDR3 has 15 amino acids. The CDR3 reads CSVEVSGGRVRELFS. In nucleotides, the CDR3 is TGCAGCGTTGAAGTATCAGGGGGGAGGGTCAGGGAGCTGTTTTCT.

The chain uses TRBV7-2 and TRBJ2-7; 13 positions match TRBD2. The junction had 8 bases not matched to a gene; V was cut back by 5 bases and J by 7 bases. In germline, CDR1 is SGHTA, CDR2 FQGNSA. The CDR3 sequence is 15 residues long. CDR3 amino acids: CASSPPGLAGEEQYF. The DNA for the CDR3 is TGTGCCAGCAGCCCTCCCGGACTAGCGGGAGAAGAGCAGTACTTC.

The chain couples TRBV7-9 to TRBJ2-5, with D perhaps assigned TRBD1 or TRBD2 (5 bases each). The germline gives CDR1 SEHNR, CDR2 FQNEAQ (reference sequence). Trimming removed 4 bases at V and 4 bases at J, with 10 bases between. The CDR3 contains 13 residues. CDR3 in DNA: TGTGCCAGCAGCTCCGGGACCTTAGAGACCCAGTACTTC. It translates to CASSSGTLETQYF.

This clonotype was picked up many times. The chain joins TRBV12-3 or TRBV12-4 to TRBJ2-7; 7 bases line up with TRBD1. CDR3 size: 14 residues. Trimming cost V 5 bases and J 9 bases; bases outside gene matches: 13. This CDR3 reads CASSTRTGALGQYF. Here the CDR3 DNA reads TGTGCCAGCAGTACCAGGACAGGAGCTCTGGGGCAGTACTTC.

This clonotype is a singleton in its sample. CDR3 coding DNA: TGTGCCATCAGCGGACAGGGAAGCAATCAGCCCCAGCATTTT. Encoded protein: CAISGQGSNQPQHF. This sequence joins TRBV10-3 and TRBJ1-5, with 8 bases lining up with TRBD1. The germline gives CDR1 ENHRY, CDR2 SYGVKD. This CDR3 region has 14 residues. V lost 6 bases to trimming and J lost 1 base; unmatched junction nucleotides: 2.

This rearrangement joins TRBV6-4 to TRBJ2-3; 11 nucleotides line up with TRBD2. Germline V lookup: CDR1 MRHNA, CDR2 SNTAGT. The junction had 9 bases not matched to a gene; V was cut back by 5 bases and J by 2 bases. The CDR3 has 17 amino acids. CDR3 sequence (DNA): TGTGCCAGCAGTAACGTACTAGCGGGAGCATACACAGATACGCAGTATTTT. Its protein product is CASSNVLAGAYTDTQYF.

The sample holds many counts of this clonotype. The CDR3 sequence: CASSQRGPQETQYF. The CDR3 region has the DNA TGTGCCAGCAGCCAAAGGGGCCCCCAAGAGACCCAGTACTTC. V gene TRBV7-2 combines with J gene TRBJ2-5, with D possibly being TRBD1 (5 bases). The CDR3 is made up of 14 amino acids. Germline V gives CDR1 SGHTA, CDR2 FQGNSA. V was cut by 5 bases and J by 1 base, with 11 bases left in between.

This clonotype was picked up many times. The rearrangement joins TRBV24-1 to TRBJ2-7; TRBD2 aligns across 10 bases. V was pared by 3 bases and J by 2 bases, with 6 bases of the junction left unmatched. The CDR3 runs 16 residues. Looked up from germline, CDR1 is KGHDR and CDR2 is SFDVKD. The CDR3 DNA is TGTGCCACCAGTGATCCCTTAGCGGGGGGCGCCTACGAGCAGTACTTC. Its translation is CATSDPLAGGAYEQYF.

This clonotype appeared many times. The chain couples TRBV28 to TRBJ1-1, with 7 nucleotides matching TRBD1. CDR1 and CDR2 from the germline V gene are MDHEN and SYDVKM. V was pared by 5 bases and J by 7 bases, with 10 bases of the junction left unmatched. The CDR3 loop spans 14 amino acids. The CDR3 is CASSAGQFTFEAFF. DNA for the CDR3: TGTGCCAGCAGTGCGGGACAGTTTACATTTGAAGCTTTCTTT.

With respect to this clonotype: This may be a read error, as it is one base from a much larger clone. V usage is TRBV28 and J usage is TRBJ2-7; D call uncertain. Trimming removed 5 bases at V and 8 bases at J, with 16 bases between. The CDR3 runs 13 residues. Germline-derived CDR1 and CDR2 are MDHEN and SYDVKM. The DNA for the CDR3 is TGTGCCAGCAGTAAGGGAATAGTGGTCCAGCAGTACTTC. It is translated as CASSKGIVVQQYF. The full variable domain, in which reference TRBV28 and TRBJ2-7 provide the parts outside the CDR3, is DVKVTQSSRYLVKRTGEKVFLECVQDMDHENMFWYRQDPGLGLRLIYFSYDVKMKEKGDIPEGYSVSREKKERFSLILESASTNQTSMYLCASSKGIVVQQYFGPGTRLTVT.